These T cell receptor beta chains were read from a single sample in a study of blood T cell repertoires in COVID-19. Only in-frame clones appear in the TCRdb table, and some are missing; sequencing was by immunoSEQ multiplex PCR. Of fewer than 250,000 clones in the sample, 83% were seen once. Sequenced: PBMCs or T cells enriched from blood (not recorded which). All receptors come from a woman aged 40 to 49 who had been exposed to COVID-19. CDR3s leave out the opening cysteine and the closing phenylalanine or tryptophan.

j_call: TRBJ1-3
cdr3_length: 14
v_call: TRBV19
cdr3_aa: TSTGGQVFSGNTIY

j_call: TRBJ1-5
cdr3_length: 15
v_call: TRBV19
cdr3_aa: ASSMRRQTQQNQPQH

j_call: TRBJ1-4
cdr3_length: 14
v_call: TRBV5-1
cdr3_aa: ASSLGIEGVNEKLF

j_call: TRBJ2-7
cdr3_length: 9
v_call: TRBV29-1
cdr3_aa: SVRDTYEQY

j_call: TRBJ2-1
cdr3_length: 15
v_call: TRBV30
cdr3_aa: AWSGASSGGLGNEQF

j_call: TRBJ1-2
cdr3_length: 12
v_call: TRBV4-1
cdr3_aa: ASSQVSGNYGYT

j_call: TRBJ2-7
cdr3_length: 17
v_call: TRBV11-2
cdr3_aa: ASSLETQAGGSYPYEQY

j_call: TRBJ2-2
cdr3_length: 13
v_call: TRBV5-6
cdr3_aa: ASSLQGAIPGELF

j_call: TRBJ2-3
cdr3_length: 13
v_call: TRBV7-2
cdr3_aa: ASSPRRSRTDTQY

j_call: TRBJ1-4
cdr3_length: 13
v_call: TRBV28
cdr3_aa: ASSPGAGGNEKLF

j_call: TRBJ2-6
cdr3_length: 14
v_call: TRBV4-3
cdr3_aa: ASSQEALSGANVLT

j_call: TRBJ1-4
cdr3_length: 17
v_call: TRBV5-1
cdr3_aa: ASSPLEWPRSPMEEKLF

j_call: TRBJ2-3
cdr3_length: 14
v_call: TRBV20-1
cdr3_aa: SASGVVGFSTDTQY

j_call: TRBJ2-2
cdr3_length: 16
v_call: TRBV7-2
cdr3_aa: ASSLVPGSGTNTGELF

j_call: TRBJ1-2
cdr3_length: 12
v_call: TRBV9
cdr3_aa: ASSAGQTNYGYT

j_call: TRBJ1-2
cdr3_length: 12
v_call: TRBV11-2
cdr3_aa: ASSNQQANYGYT

j_call: TRBJ1-2
cdr3_length: 12
v_call: TRBV19
cdr3_aa: ASNLLGQNYGYT

j_call: TRBJ1-4
cdr3_length: 10
v_call: TRBV28
cdr3_aa: ASGLINEKLF

j_call: TRBJ2-7
cdr3_length: 12
v_call: TRBV7-2
cdr3_aa: ASRSGTAGLPQY

j_call: TRBJ2-7
cdr3_length: 12
v_call: TRBV7-8
cdr3_aa: ASRTGTDPYEQY

j_call: TRBJ2-7
cdr3_length: 15
v_call: TRBV18
cdr3_aa: ASSPMETSGGHYEQY

j_call: TRBJ2-3
cdr3_length: 13
v_call: TRBV11-2
cdr3_aa: AVRKPSGFTDTQY

j_call: TRBJ1-3
cdr3_length: 12
v_call: TRBV3-1/TRBV3-2
cdr3_aa: ASSPSGTGNTIY

j_call: TRBJ1-5
cdr3_length: 13
v_call: TRBV27
cdr3_aa: ASSLMGAVGQPQH

j_call: TRBJ2-5
cdr3_length: 8
v_call: TRBV5-1
cdr3_aa: ASAEETQY

j_call: TRBJ1-5
cdr3_length: 12
v_call: TRBV19
cdr3_aa: ASNDGYSNQPQH

j_call: TRBJ2-5
cdr3_length: 16
v_call: TRBV18
cdr3_aa: ASSPGGTSGEWQETQY

j_call: TRBJ1-2
cdr3_length: 12
v_call: TRBV9
cdr3_aa: ASSTGTGEYGYT

j_call: TRBJ1-1
cdr3_length: 13
v_call: TRBV2
cdr3_aa: ASLKQGGQNTEAF

j_call: TRBJ2-3
cdr3_length: 16
v_call: TRBV5-1
cdr3_aa: ASSRGTSGGGIIDTQY

j_call: TRBJ2-7
cdr3_length: 13
v_call: TRBV28
cdr3_aa: ASSSGTPIPYEQY

j_call: TRBJ1-2
cdr3_length: 11
v_call: TRBV27
cdr3_aa: ASSWTGNYGYT

j_call: TRBJ1-5
cdr3_length: 9
v_call: TRBV19
cdr3_aa: ASSGDQPQH

j_call: TRBJ1-5
cdr3_length: 10
v_call: TRBV30
cdr3_aa: AWGQTGQPQH

j_call: TRBJ2-7
cdr3_length: 9
v_call: TRBV6-2/TRBV6-3
cdr3_aa: ASSYIHEQY

j_call: TRBJ2-3
cdr3_length: 17
v_call: TRBV5-1
cdr3_aa: ASSSGGDSGAGSTDTQY

j_call: TRBJ1-1
cdr3_length: 11
v_call: TRBV24-1
cdr3_aa: ASVVIGSTEAF

j_call: TRBJ1-2
cdr3_length: 11
v_call: TRBV27
cdr3_aa: ASRRTGNYGYT

j_call: TRBJ2-3
cdr3_length: 12
v_call: TRBV9
cdr3_aa: ASSRGGGPDTQY

j_call: TRBJ1-5
cdr3_length: 13
v_call: TRBV6-5
cdr3_aa: ASKRDRETNQPQH

j_call: TRBJ1-1
cdr3_length: 11
v_call: TRBV5-4
cdr3_aa: ASSLGVNTEAF

j_call: TRBJ2-3
cdr3_length: 14
v_call: TRBV7-9
cdr3_aa: ASSLGLALPTDTQY

j_call: TRBJ2-3
cdr3_length: 14
v_call: TRBV5-1
cdr3_aa: ASSDVIAGGTDTQY

j_call: TRBJ1-1
cdr3_length: 11
v_call: TRBV19
cdr3_aa: ASRSPQGTEAF

j_call: TRBJ1-1
cdr3_length: 11
v_call: TRBV7-9
cdr3_aa: ASSAGFLTEAF

j_call: TRBJ2-2
cdr3_length: 15
v_call: TRBV13
cdr3_aa: ASSLGRQGVDTGELF

j_call: TRBJ2-5
cdr3_length: 14
v_call: TRBV6-5
cdr3_aa: ASSYSLWSGEETQY

j_call: TRBJ1-1
cdr3_length: 12
v_call: TRBV5-8
cdr3_aa: ASSLEPGYTEAF

j_call: TRBJ1-2
cdr3_length: 12
v_call: TRBV6-5
cdr3_aa: ASSYMGGDYGYT

j_call: TRBJ2-1
cdr3_length: 16
v_call: TRBV19
cdr3_aa: ASSIAGTSGGAYNEQF

j_call: TRBJ1-2
cdr3_length: 11
v_call: TRBV7-9
cdr3_aa: ASSLVEGRGYT

j_call: TRBJ1-1
cdr3_length: 14
v_call: TRBV6-1
cdr3_aa: ASSEPGGTANTEAF

j_call: TRBJ1-2
cdr3_length: 10
v_call: TRBV10-3
cdr3_aa: AIRSGGGGYT

j_call: TRBJ2-2
cdr3_length: 16
v_call: TRBV10-3
cdr3_aa: AIREGALGNANTGELF

j_call: TRBJ1-5
cdr3_length: 11
v_call: TRBV20-1
cdr3_aa: SATDRGNQPQH